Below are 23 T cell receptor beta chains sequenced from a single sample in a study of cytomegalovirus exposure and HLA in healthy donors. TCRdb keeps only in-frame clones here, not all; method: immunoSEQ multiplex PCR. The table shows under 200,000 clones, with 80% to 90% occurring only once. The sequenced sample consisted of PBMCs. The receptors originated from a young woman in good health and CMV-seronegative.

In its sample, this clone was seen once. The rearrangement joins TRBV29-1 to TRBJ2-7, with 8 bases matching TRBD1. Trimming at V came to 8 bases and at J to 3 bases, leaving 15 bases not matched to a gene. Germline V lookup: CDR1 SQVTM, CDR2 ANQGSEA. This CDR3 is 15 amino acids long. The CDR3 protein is CSFRTQGASDYEQYF. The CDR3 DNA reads TGCAGCTTCAGGACTCAGGGGGCATCGGACTACGAGCAGTACTTC.

Here the CDR3 DNA reads TGTGCCAGCAGTTTAGAGATAGGACTAGCGGGAGCATACAATGAGCAGTTCTTC. Its translation: CASSLEIGLAGAYNEQFF. The chain employs TRBV27 and TRBJ2-1; 13 bases align to TRBD2. The germline V gene has CDR1 MNHEY and CDR2 SMNVEV (reference sequence). J gave up 4 bases and V 2 bases, and 8 bases lay outside the gene matches. This CDR3 spans 18 amino acids.

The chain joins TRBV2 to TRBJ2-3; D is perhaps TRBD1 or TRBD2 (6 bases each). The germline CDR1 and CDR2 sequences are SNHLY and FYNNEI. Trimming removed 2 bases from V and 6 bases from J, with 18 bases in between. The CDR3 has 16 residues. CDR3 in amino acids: CASSERGDGGLDTQYF. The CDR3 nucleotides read TGTGCCAGCAGTGAAAGGGGGGATGGTGGTTTGGATACGCAGTATTTT.

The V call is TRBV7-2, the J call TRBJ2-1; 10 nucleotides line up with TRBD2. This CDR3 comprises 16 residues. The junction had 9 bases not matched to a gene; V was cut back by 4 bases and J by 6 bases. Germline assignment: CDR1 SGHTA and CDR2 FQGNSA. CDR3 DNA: TGTGCCAGCAGCTCGCCGGGACTAGCGCGGGGCAATGAGCAGTTCTTC. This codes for CASSSPGLARGNEQFF.

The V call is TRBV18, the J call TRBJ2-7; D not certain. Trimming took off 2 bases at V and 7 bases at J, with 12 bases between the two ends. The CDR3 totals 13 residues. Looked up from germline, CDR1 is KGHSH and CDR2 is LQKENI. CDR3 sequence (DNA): TGTGCCAGCTCACCAGCAGGTCTTTTAGAGCAGTACTTC. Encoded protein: CASSPAGLLEQYF.

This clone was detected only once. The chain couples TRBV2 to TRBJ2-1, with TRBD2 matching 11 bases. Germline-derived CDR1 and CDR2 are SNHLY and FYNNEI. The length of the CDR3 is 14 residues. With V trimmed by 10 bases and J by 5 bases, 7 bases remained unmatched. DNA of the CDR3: TGTGCCACCATACTAGCGGGGGAAAACAATGAGCAGTTCTTC. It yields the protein CATILAGENNEQFF.

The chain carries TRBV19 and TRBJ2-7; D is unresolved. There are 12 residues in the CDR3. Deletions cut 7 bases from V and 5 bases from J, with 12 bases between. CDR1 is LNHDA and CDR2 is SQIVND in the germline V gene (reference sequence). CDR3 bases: TGTGCCAGTACTTCCAGTGTCGACGAGCAGTACTTC. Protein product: CASTSSVDEQYF.

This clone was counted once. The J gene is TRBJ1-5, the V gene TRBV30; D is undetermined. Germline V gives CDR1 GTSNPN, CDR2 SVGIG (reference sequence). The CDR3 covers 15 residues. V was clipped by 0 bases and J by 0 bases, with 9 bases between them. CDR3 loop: CAWSVSVDSNQPQHF. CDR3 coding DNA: TGTGCCTGGAGTGTATCGGTAGATAGCAATCAGCCCCAGCATTTT.

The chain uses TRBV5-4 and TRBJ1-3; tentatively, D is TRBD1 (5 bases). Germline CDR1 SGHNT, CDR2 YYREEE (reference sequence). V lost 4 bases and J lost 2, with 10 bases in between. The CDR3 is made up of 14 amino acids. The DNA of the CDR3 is TGTGCCAGCAGCCAGACAGCGACTGGAAACACCATATATTTT. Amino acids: CASSQTATGNTIYF.

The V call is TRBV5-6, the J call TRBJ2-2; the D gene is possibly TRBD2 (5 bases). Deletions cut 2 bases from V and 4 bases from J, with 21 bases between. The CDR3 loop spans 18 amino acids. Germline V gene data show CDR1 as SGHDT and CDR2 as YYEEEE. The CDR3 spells CASSFTATGISGTGELFF. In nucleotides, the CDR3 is TGTGCCAGCAGCTTTACGGCCACGGGGATTAGTGGCACCGGGGAGCTGTTTTTT. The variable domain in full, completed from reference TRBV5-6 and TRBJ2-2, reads DAGVTQSPTHLIKTRGQQVTLRCSPKSGHDTVSWYQQALGQGPQFIFQYYEEEERQRGNFPDRFSGHQFPNYSSELNVNALLLGDSALYLCASSFTATGISGTGELFFGEGSRLTVL.

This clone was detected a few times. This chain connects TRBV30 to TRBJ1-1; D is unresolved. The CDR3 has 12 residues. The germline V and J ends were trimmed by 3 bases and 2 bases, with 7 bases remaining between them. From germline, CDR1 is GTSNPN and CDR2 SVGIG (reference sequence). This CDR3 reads CAWSEVNTEAFF. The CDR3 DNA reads TGTGCCTGGAGCGAAGTTAACACTGAAGCTTTCTTT.

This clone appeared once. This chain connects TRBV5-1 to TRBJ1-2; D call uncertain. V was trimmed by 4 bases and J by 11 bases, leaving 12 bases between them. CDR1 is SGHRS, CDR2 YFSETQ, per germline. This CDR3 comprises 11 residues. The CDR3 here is CASSVDFSYTF. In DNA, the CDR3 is TGCGCCAGCAGCGTCGACTTCTCTTACACCTTC. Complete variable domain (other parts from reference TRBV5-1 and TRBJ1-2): KAGVTQTPRYLIKTRGQQVTLSCSPISGHRSVSWYQQTPGQGLQFLFEYFSETQRNKGNFPGRFSGRQFSNSRSEMNVSTLELGDSALYLCASSVDFSYTFGSGTRLTVV.

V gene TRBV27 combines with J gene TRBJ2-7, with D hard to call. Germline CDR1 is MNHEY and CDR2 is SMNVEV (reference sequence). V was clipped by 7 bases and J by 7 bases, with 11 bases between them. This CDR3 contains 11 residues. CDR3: CASTPLGEQYF. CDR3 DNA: TGTGCCAGCACCCCTTTAGGGGAGCAGTACTTC.

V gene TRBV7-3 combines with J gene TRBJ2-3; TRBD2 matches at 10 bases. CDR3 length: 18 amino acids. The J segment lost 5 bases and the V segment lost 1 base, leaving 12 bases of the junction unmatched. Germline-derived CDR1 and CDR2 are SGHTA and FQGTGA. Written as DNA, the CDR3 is TGTGCCAGCAGCTTAAGGGCTAGCGGGGGCCAGTGGGGAGATACGCAGTATTTT. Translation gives CASSLRASGGQWGDTQYF.

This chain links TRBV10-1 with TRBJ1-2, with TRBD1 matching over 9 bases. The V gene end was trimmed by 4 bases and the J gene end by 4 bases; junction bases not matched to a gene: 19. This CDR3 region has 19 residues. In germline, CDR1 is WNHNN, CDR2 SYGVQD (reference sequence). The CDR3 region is CASSGKHPGQGFALYGYTF. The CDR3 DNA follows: TGCGCCAGCAGTGGGAAACACCCGGGACAGGGTTTCGCCCTCTATGGCTACACCTTC.

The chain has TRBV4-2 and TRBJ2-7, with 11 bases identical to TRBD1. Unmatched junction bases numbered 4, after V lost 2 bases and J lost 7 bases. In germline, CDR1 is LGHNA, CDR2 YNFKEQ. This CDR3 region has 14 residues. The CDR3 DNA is TGTGCCAGCAGCCAAAGGGACAGGGGGGGTGAGCAGTACTTC. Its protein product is CASSQRDRGGEQYF.

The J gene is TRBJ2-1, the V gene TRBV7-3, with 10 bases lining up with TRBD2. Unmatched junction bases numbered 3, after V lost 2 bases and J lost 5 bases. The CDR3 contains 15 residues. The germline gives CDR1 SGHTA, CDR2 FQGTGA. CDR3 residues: CASSLASGGNNEQFF. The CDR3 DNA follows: TGTGCCAGCAGCTTAGCTAGCGGGGGTAACAATGAGCAGTTCTTC.

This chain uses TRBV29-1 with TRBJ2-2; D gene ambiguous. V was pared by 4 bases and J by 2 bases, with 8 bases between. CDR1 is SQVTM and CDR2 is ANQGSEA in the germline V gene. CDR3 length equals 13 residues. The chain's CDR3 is CSVVYRNTGELFF. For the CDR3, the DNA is TGCAGCGTTGTGTACAGAAACACCGGGGAGCTGTTTTTT.

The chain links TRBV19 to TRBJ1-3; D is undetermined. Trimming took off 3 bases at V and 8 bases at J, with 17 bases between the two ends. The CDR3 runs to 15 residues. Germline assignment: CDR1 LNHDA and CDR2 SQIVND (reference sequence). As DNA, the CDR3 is TGTGCCAGTAGTATTGGTCGGGTATCGCGGGACACCATATATTTT. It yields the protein CASSIGRVSRDTIYF.

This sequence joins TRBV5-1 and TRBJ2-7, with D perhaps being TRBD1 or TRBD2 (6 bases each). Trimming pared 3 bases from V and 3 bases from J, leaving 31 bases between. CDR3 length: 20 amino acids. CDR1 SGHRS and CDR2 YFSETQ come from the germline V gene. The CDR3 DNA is TGCGCCAGCAGCTCCGTCGCGGGACAAGGGTTTGACAAGCCTAACTACGAGCAGTACTTC. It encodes CASSSVAGQGFDKPNYEQYF.

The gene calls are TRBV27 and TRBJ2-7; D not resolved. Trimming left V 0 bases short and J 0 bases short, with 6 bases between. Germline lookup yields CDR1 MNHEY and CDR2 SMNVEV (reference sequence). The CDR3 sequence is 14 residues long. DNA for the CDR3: TGTGCCAGCAGTTTATCAGGGAACTCCTACGAGCAGTACTTC. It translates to CASSLSGNSYEQYF.

The CDR3 region is CASSISRTYGYTF. The DNA of the CDR3 is TGTGCCAGCAGTATTTCGCGGACCTATGGCTACACCTTC. V gene TRBV27 combines with J gene TRBJ1-2; no clear D gene. Germline V gene sequence: CDR1 MNHEY, CDR2 SMNVEV (reference sequence). This CDR3 has 13 residues. V was trimmed by 5 bases and J by 4 bases, leaving 11 bases between them.

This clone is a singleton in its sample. The DNA of the CDR3 is TGTGCCAGCAGCCGAGGGGGGAAACTATCTCCCACAGATACGCAGTATTTT. It translates to CASSRGGKLSPTDTQYF. The V gene is TRBV13, the J gene TRBJ2-3; tentatively, D is TRBD1 or TRBD2 (6 bases each). CDR1 and CDR2 (germline): PRHDT, FYEKMQ (reference sequence). Trimming removed 5 bases from V and 2 bases from J, with 20 bases in between. The CDR3 length is 17 residues.